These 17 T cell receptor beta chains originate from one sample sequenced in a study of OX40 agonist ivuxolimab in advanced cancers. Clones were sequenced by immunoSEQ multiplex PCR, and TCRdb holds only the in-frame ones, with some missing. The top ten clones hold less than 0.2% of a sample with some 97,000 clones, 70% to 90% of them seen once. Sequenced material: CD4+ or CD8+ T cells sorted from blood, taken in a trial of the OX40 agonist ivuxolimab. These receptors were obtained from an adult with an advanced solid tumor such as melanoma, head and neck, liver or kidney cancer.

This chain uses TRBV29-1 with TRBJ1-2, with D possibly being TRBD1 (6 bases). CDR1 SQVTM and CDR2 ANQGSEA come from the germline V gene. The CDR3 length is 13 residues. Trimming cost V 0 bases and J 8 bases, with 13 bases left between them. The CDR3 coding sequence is TGCAGCGTTGAAGACTGGGGGGCCGAAGGCTACACCTTC. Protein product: CSVEDWGAEGYTF.

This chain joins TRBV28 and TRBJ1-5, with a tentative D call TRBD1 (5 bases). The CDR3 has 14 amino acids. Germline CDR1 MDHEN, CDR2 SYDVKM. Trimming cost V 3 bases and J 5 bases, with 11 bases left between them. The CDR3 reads CASSLTGVHQPQHF. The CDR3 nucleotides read TGTGCCAGCAGTTTGACGGGGGTTCATCAGCCCCAGCATTTT. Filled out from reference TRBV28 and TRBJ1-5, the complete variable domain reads DVKVTQSSRYLVKRTGEKVFLECVQDMDHENMFWYRQDPGLGLRLIYFSYDVKMKEKGDIPEGYSVSREKKERFSLILESASTNQTSMYLCASSLTGVHQPQHFGDGTRLSIL.

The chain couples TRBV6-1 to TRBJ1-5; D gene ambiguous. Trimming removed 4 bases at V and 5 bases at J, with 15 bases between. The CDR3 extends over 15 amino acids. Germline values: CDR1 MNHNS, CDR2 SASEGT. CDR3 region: CASSVSQVRHQPQHF. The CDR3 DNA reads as TGTGCCAGCAGTGTAAGTCAGGTGAGGCATCAGCCCCAGCATTTT.

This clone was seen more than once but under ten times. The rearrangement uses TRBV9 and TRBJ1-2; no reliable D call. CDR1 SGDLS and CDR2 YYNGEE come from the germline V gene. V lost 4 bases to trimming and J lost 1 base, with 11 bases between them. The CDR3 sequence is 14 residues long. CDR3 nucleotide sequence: TGTGCCAGCAGCTTCCGACATTATAACTATGGCTACACCTTC. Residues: CASSFRHYNYGYTF.

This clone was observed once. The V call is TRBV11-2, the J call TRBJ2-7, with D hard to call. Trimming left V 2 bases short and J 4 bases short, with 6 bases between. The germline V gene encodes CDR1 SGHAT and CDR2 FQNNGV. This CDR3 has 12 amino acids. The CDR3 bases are TGTGCCAGCAGCTTATTGGGATACGAGCAGTACTTC. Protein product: CASSLLGYEQYF.

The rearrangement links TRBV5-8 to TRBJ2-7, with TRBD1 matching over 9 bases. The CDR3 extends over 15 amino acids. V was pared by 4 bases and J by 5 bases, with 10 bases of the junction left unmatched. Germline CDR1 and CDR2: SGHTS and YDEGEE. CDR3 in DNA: TGTGCCAGCAGCATAACCGGGACAGGGTGGGACGAGCAGTACTTC. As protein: CASSITGTGWDEQYF.

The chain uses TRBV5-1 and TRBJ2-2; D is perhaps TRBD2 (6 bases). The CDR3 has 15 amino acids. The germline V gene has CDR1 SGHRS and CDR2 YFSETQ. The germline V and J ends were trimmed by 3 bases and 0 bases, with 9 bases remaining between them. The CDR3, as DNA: TGCGCCAGCAGCTCGGGGGTATCGAACACCGGGGAGCTGTTTTTT. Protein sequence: CASSSGVSNTGELFF. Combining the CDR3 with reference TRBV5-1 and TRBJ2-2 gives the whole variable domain KAGVTQTPRYLIKTRGQQVTLSCSPISGHRSVSWYQQTPGQGLQFLFEYFSETQRNKGNFPGRFSGRQFSNSRSEMNVSTLELGDSALYLCASSSGVSNTGELFFGEGSRLTVL.

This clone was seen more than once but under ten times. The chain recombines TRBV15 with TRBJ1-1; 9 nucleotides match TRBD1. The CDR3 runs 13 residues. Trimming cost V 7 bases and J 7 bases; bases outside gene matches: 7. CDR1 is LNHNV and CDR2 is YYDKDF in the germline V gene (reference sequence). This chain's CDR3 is CATTYRQGGEAFF. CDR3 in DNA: TGTGCCACCACCTACCGACAGGGGGGTGAAGCTTTCTTT.

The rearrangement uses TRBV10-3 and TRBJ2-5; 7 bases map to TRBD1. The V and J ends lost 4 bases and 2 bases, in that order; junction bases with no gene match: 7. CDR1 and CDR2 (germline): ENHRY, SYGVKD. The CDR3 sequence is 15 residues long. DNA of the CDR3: TGTGCCATCAGTGCACTCCGGGACAGTCAAGAGACCCAGTACTTC. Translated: CAISALRDSQETQYF.

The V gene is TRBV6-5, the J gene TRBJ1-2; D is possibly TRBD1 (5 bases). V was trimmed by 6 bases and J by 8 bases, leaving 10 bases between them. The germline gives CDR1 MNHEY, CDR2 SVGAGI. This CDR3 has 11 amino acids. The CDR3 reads CASRERGGYTF. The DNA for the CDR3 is TGTGCCAGCAGAGAAAGGGGCGGCTACACCTTC.

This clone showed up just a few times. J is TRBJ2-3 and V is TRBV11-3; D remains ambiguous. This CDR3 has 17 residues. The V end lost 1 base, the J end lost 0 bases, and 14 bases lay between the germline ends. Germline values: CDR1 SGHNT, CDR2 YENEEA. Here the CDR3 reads CASSLGFRHPSTDTQYF. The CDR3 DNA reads TGTGCCAGCAGCTTAGGGTTCCGACATCCTAGCACAGATACGCAGTATTTT.

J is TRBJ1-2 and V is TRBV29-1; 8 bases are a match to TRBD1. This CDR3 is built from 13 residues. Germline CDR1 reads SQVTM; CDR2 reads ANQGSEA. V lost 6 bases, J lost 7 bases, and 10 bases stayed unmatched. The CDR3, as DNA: TGCAGCGTGACAGGGGATGGAGACGGTGGCTACACCTTC. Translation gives CSVTGDGDGGYTF.

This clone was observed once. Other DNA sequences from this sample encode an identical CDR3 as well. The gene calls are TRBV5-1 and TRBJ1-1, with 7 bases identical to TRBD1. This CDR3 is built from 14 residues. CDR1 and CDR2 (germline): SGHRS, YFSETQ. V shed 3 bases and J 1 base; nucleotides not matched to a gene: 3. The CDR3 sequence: CASSSGTANTEAFF. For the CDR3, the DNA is TGCGCCAGCAGCTCCGGGACAGCGAACACTGAAGCTTTCTTT.

CDR3 sequence: CASSPASGGNTGELFF. The CDR3 bases are TGTGCCAGCTCACCTGCTAGCGGGGGGAACACCGGGGAGCTGTTTTTT. V gene TRBV18 combines with J gene TRBJ2-2; 10 nucleotides align to TRBD2. V trimming: 3 bases; J trimming: 1 base; junction bases outside the gene matches: 2. CDR3 length equals 16 residues. Germline CDR1 reads KGHSH; CDR2 reads LQKENI.

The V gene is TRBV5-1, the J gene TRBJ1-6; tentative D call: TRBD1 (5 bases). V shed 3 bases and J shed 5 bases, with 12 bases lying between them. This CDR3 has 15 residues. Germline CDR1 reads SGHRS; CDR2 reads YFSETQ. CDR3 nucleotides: TGCGCCAGCAGCTCCCAGGGAGTTGATAATTCACCCCTCCACTTT. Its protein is CASSSQGVDNSPLHF.

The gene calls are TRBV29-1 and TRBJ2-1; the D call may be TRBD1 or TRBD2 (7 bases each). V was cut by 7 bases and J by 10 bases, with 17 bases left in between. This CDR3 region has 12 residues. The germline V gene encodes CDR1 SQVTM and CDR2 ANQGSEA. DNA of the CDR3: TGCAGCGGCCAGACAGGGAGGGTCGAGCAGTTCTTC. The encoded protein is CSGQTGRVEQFF.

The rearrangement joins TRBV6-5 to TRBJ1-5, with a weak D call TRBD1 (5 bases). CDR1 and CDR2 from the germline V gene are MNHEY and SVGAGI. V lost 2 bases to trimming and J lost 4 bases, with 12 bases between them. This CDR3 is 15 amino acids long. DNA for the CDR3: TGTGCCAGCAGTTACGGCGGGGGTCAAAATCAGCCCCAGCATTTT. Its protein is CASSYGGGQNQPQHF.